This T cell receptor (beta chain) was observed in a study of shared clonotypes between healthy human individuals. Some clones are missing from TCRdb's copy, which holds only in-frame ones; the method was immunoSEQ multiplex PCR. The repertoire holds nearly 2 million clones, with about 95% as singletons. Study-wide results and caveats: Naive subsets, compared against memory subsets, generally had larger estimated richness values. Among donors, the sharing of clonotypes was expected to be influenced by sequencing depth. Depth was large, yet rarefaction showed that sorted-subset sequencing was incomplete.

Germline V gene sequence: CDR1 LGHNA, CDR2 YSLEER. The CDR3 covers 14 residues. V shed 1 base and J 3 bases; nucleotides not matched to a gene: 3. Naive CD8 cells comprised CD45RO-negative, CCR7-positively selected cells, excluding terminally differentiated effector memory CD45RA+ cells. Within Nashville, Tennessee resided all donors, each a Caucasian adult. Comment on this clone: Its antigen is undetermined.

The sample was naive CD8+ T cells sorted from blood. The sequence was collected from a young man in good health. The V gene is TRBV4-3, the J gene TRBJ2-7; 7 positions match TRBD2. CDR3 nucleotide sequence: TGCGCCAGCAGCCAAGTAAGGGAGGGCTACGAGCAGTACTTC. Translation gives CASSQVREGYEQYF.